This T cell receptor beta chain was sequenced in a study of blood T cell repertoires in COVID-19. Looking at the study overall: Samples representing acute and convalescent COVID-19 were sourced from the United States, Italy and Spain. In each case, the material was cDNA or gDNA derived from T cells, B-cell-depleted T cells, or PBMCs.

V was clipped by 8 bases and J by 7 bases, with 12 bases between them. This CDR3 has 12 amino acids. Germline values: CDR1 MNHEY, CDR2 SMNVEV (reference sequence). In the source study's methods: Reference gene primer amplification gave estimated nucleated cell counts. Only in-frame clones appear in the TCRdb table, and some are missing; sequencing was by immunoSEQ multiplex PCR. V and J calls and clone size are given by that table; D and trimming were obtained from the DNA. The table shows a few hundred thousand clones, with around 88% occurring only once. Sequencing was performed on peripheral blood. The clonotype comes from a man aged 80 or over with acute or convalescent COVID-19. The chain has TRBV27 and TRBJ1-5; no firm D call. CDR3 amino acids: CASLESYQPQHF. Written as DNA, the CDR3 is TGTGCCAGCCTCGAGTCGTACCAGCCCCAGCATTTT.